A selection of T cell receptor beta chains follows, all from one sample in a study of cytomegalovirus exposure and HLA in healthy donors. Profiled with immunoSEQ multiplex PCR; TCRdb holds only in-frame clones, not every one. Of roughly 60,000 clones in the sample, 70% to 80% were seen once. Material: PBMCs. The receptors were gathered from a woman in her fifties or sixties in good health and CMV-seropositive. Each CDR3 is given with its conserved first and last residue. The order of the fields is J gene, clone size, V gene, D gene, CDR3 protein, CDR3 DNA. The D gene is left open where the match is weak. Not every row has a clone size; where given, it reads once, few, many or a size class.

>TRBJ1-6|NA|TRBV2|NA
CASSGGGRSPLHF
TGTGCCAGCAGTGGCGGAGGCCGGTCACCCCTCCACTTT
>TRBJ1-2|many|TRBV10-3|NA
CAISLAGLNYGYTF
TGTGCCATTTCCCTGGCAGGACTTAACTATGGCTACACCTTC
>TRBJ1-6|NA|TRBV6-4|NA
CASRERLTLPLHF
TGTGCCAGCCGGGAGCGGCTTACTCTACCCCTCCACTTT
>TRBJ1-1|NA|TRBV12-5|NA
CASGLLSPIQRNTEAFF
TGTGCTAGTGGTTTGTTGTCCCCAATACAAAGAAACACTGAAGCTTTCTTT
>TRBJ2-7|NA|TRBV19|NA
CASSIDPGQGEQYF
TGTGCCAGTAGTATAGACCCGGGTCAAGGAGAGCAGTACTTC
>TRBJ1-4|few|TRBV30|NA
CALEEDSYDEKLFF
TGTGCCTTAGAAGAAGACAGTTATGATGAAAAACTGTTTTTT
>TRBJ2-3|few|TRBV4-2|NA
CASSFPGGAGDTQYF
TGTGCCAGCAGCTTCCCTGGGGGGGCAGGGGATACGCAGTATTTT
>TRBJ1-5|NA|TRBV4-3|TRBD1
CASSQRGQGSNQPQHF
TGCGCCAGCAGCCAAAGGGGGCAGGGAAGCAATCAGCCCCAGCATTTT
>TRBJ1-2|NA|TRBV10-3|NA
CAIRGAEGYTF
TGTGCCATCAGGGGGGCAGAGGGCTACACCTTC
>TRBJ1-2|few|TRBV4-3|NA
CASSQDYWGGGYGYTF
TGCGCCAGCAGCCAAGATTATTGGGGTGGAGGCTATGGCTACACCTTC
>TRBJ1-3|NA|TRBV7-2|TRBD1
CASSVQGTSSGNTIYF
TGTGCCAGCAGCGTACAGGGGACGAGCTCTGGAAACACCATATATTTT
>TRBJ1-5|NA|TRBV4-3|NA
CASSQDTGPQHF
TGCGCCAGCAGCCAAGATACGGGACCCCAGCATTTT
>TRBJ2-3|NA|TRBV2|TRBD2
CASGTSGGTVDKYF
TGTGCCAGCGGCACTAGCGGGGGCACGGTCGACAAGTATTTT
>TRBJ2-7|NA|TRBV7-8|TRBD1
CASSLDGQGAYEQYF
TGTGCCAGCAGCCTAGATGGACAGGGGGCCTACGAGCAGTACTTC
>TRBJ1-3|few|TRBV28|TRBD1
CASSLTGGSGNTIYF
TGTGCCAGCAGCTTGACAGGGGGCTCTGGAAACACCATATATTTT
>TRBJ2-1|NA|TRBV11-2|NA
CASSLDSVSYNEQFF
TGTGCCAGCAGCTTAGATTCCGTCTCCTACAATGAGCAGTTCTTC
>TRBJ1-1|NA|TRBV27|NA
CASSLIYSLNTEAFF
TGTGCCAGCAGTTTAATATACAGCCTGAACACTGAAGCTTTCTTT
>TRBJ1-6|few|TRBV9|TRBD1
CASSTPGPGQGAGNSPLHF
TGTGCCAGCAGCACCCCCGGACCGGGACAGGGGGCCGGAAATTCACCCCTCCACTTT
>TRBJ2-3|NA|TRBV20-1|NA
CSATKGGTQYF
TGCAGTGCCACCAAAGGCGGTACGCAGTATTTT
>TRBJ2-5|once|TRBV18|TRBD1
CASSPVSGGETQYF
TGTGCCAGCTCACCAGTTTCAGGGGGAGAGACCCAGTACTTC
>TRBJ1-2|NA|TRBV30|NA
CAWSVLTNYGYTF
TGTGCCTGGAGTGTTCTAACTAACTATGGCTACACCTTC
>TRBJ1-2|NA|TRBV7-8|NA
CASSLRRDPYYGYTF
TGTGCCAGCAGCTTACGGCGGGACCCCTACTATGGCTACACCTTC
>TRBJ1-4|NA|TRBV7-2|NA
CASSLGQTHNEKLFF
TGTGCCAGCAGCTTAGGACAGACGCATAATGAAAAACTGTTTTTT
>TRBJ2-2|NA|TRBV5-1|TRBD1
CASSLVAGQGFTGELFF
TGCGCCAGCAGCTTGGTGGCCGGACAGGGATTCACCGGGGAGCTGTTTTTT
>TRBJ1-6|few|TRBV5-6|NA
CASSLSPKYNSPLHF
TGTGCCAGCAGCCTGTCCCCTAAATATAATTCACCCCTCCACTTT
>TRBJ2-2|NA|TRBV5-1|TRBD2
CASSLTSGPGTGELFF
TGCGCCAGCAGCTTGACTAGCGGCCCTGGCACCGGGGAGCTGTTTTTT
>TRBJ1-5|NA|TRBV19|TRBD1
CASSKGTGERPQHF
TGTGCCAGTAGTAAAGGGACAGGGGAGAGGCCCCAGCATTTT
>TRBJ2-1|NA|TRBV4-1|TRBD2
CASSQGGGLQNEQFF
TGCGCCAGCAGCCAAGGCGGGGGGCTTCAAAATGAGCAGTTCTTC
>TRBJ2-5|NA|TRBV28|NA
CASSPDTPMGRETQYF
TGTGCCAGCAGTCCCGACACCCCCATGGGTAGGGAGACCCAGTACTTC
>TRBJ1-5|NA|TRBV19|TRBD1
CASSMGSGGNSNQPQHF
TGTGCCAGTAGTATGGGGTCAGGGGGGAATAGCAATCAGCCCCAGCATTTT
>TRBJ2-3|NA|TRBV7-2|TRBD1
CASSLVRTGGTDTQYF
TGTGCCAGCAGCTTAGTCCGGACAGGGGGGACAGATACGCAGTATTTT
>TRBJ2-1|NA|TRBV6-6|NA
CASSYSPSSYNEQFF
TGTGCCAGCAGTTACTCGCCTAGCAGCTACAATGAGCAGTTCTTC
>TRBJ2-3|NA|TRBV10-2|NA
CATGHTDTQYF
TGCGCCACAGGCCACACAGATACGCAGTATTTT
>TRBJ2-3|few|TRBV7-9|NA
CASSFPGGAGDTQYF
TGTGCCAGCAGCTTCCCTGGGGGGGCAGGGGATACGCAGTATTTT
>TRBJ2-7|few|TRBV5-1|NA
CASSLTPGPAYEQYF
TGCGCCAGCAGCTTGACGCCTGGGCCTGCCTACGAGCAGTACTTC
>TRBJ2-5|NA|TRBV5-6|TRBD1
CASTSGQGYGETQYF
TGTGCCAGCACCTCGGGACAGGGGTATGGTGAGACCCAGTACTTC
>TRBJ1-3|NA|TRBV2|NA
CASSAGFPSGNTIYF
TGTGCCAGCAGTGCGGGATTCCCCTCTGGAAACACCATATATTTT
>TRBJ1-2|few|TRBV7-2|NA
CASSLGHTNYGYTF
TGTGCCAGCAGCCTGGGACATACTAACTATGGCTACACCTTC
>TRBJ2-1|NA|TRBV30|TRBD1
CAWSDLVSTGGRNEQFF
TGTGCCTGGAGCGACCTAGTTTCGACAGGGGGTCGTAATGAGCAGTTCTTC
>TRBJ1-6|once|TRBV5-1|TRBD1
CASSLKGANSPLHF
TGCGCCAGCAGCTTAAAGGGGGCAAATTCACCCCTCCACTTT
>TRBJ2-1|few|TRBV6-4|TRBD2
CASSGSGGAYNEQFF
TGTGCCAGCAGTGGAAGCGGGGGGGCCTACAATGAGCAGTTCTTC
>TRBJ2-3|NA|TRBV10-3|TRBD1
CAIRGTGARDTQYF
TGTGCCATCAGGGGGACAGGGGCGCGAGATACGCAGTATTTT
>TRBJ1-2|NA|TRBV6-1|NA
CASSDGQGMNYGYTF
TGTGCCAGCAGTGACGGTCAGGGCATGAACTATGGCTACACCTTC
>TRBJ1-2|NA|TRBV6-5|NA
CASTPGTDYGYTF
TGTGCCAGCACCCCGGGAACTGACTATGGCTACACCTTC
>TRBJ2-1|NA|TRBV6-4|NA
CASSEVGGNNEQFF
TGTGCCAGCAGTGAAGTGGGGGGTAACAATGAGCAGTTCTTC
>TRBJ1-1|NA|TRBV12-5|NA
CASGPRPGQLNTEAFF
TGTGCTAGTGGTCCCCGCCCTGGACAGCTGAACACTGAAGCTTTCTTT
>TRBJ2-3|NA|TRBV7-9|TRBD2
CASSRTSRPDTQYF
TGTGCCAGCAGCAGGACTAGCAGACCGGATACGCAGTATTTT
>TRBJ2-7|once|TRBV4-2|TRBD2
CASSQDGTSGEYEQYF
TGTGCCAGCAGCCAAGACGGGACTAGCGGGGAGTACGAGCAGTACTTC
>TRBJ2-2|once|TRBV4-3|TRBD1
CASSREIGTGADGELFF
TGCGCCAGCAGCCGAGAGATCGGGACAGGGGCGGACGGGGAGCTGTTTTTT
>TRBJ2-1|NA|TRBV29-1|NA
CSVSHYNEQFF
TGCAGCGTTAGCCACTACAATGAGCAGTTCTTC
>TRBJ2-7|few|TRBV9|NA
CASSVDGSSYEQYF
TGTGCCAGCAGCGTAGATGGGAGCTCCTACGAGCAGTACTTC
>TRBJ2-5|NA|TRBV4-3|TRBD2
CASSQAAGEETQYF
TGCGCCAGCAGCCAAGCGGCGGGGGAAGAGACCCAGTACTTC